This is a list of T cell receptor beta chains from one sample in a study of cytomegalovirus exposure and HLA in healthy donors. Sequencing used immunoSEQ multiplex PCR; TCRdb keeps in-frame clones, though not all of them. Of some 130,000 clones in the sample, over 60% are singletons; the top ten hold approximately 3.4%. The source material was PBMCs. These receptors all stem from a man aged 35 to 55 in good health and CMV-seronegative. Both conserved end residues are part of each CDR3. A D gene is named only where the DNA matches it firmly. A row's size may be missing; if present it is once, few, many or a size class.

V	D	J	size	DNA	CDR3
TRBV5-6	NA	TRBJ1-1	NA	TGTGCCAGCAGCCTTGGGTGGCAGGGGCAAAACACTGAAGCTTTCTTT	CASSLGWQGQNTEAFF
TRBV7-9	NA	TRBJ1-2	NA	TGTGCCAGCAGCTTAGCGGCAGAAGCGCTGGTTTATGGCTACACCTTC	CASSLAAEALVYGYTF
TRBV7-9	TRBD2	TRBJ2-3	NA	TGTGCCAGCAGCCGACTAGCGGGAGCCCCAGATACGCAGTATTTT	CASSRLAGAPDTQYF
TRBV6-4	NA	TRBJ2-2	few	TGTGCCAGCAGACTACTCCAGGGCACCGGGGAGCTGTTTTTT	CASRLLQGTGELFF
TRBV9	TRBD2	TRBJ2-7	NA	TGTGCCAGCAGCGTAGAGGTTAGCGGGAGTTCAGACGGGTACGAGCAGTACTTC	CASSVEVSGSSDGYEQYF
TRBV5-1	TRBD1	TRBJ1-2	NA	TGCGCCAGCAGCTTGGCCCCCGGGACAGGCTTCTATGGCTACACCTTC	CASSLAPGTGFYGYTF
TRBV7-2	TRBD2	TRBJ2-2	NA	TGTGCCAGCAGCTTCGGCGGGAGTGGGACCGGGGAGCTGTTTTTT	CASSFGGSGTGELFF
TRBV29-1	NA	TRBJ2-7	few	TGCAGCGGAAGCCGGGACACTGGTGGTCGGCAGTACTTC	CSGSRDTGGRQYF
TRBV2	NA	TRBJ2-5	NA	TGTGCCAGCAGTGAACAGCAGGGTGATCCACCCCACTTC	CASSEQQGDPPHF
TRBV28	TRBD1	TRBJ1-2	once	TGTGCCAGCAGTTTGAACAGGGGGTCTGGCTACACCTTC	CASSLNRGSGYTF
TRBV29-1	TRBD2	TRBJ2-3	few	TGCAGCGTTAGCCTGGGGGGACTAGCGGTCCGGGATACGCAGTATTTT	CSVSLGGLAVRDTQYF
TRBV7-2	NA	TRBJ1-2	NA	TGTGCCAGCAAAGGGGGAGTTTATAACTATGGCTACACCTTC	CASKGGVYNYGYTF
TRBV19	NA	TRBJ2-1	NA	TGTGCCAGTAGGGTTTCTGCCGGGAGCTCCTACAATGAGCAGTTCTTC	CASRVSAGSSYNEQFF
TRBV7-2	NA	TRBJ1-3	NA	TGTGCCAGCAGCTTGGGGGGTTCCTCTGGAAACACCATATATTTT	CASSLGGSSGNTIYF
TRBV4-2	NA	TRBJ2-5	NA	TGTGCCAGCAGCCACGAGGGTCGCCAAGAGACCCAGTACTTC	CASSHEGRQETQYF
TRBV7-6	NA	TRBJ2-1	once	TGTGCCAGCAGCTCCGACCGGGACTCCCCCCCCAATGAGCAGTTCTTC	CASSSDRDSPPNEQFF
TRBV21-1	NA	TRBJ2-7	NA	TGTGCCAGCAGCGCGCTAGCGGCCGGTTACGAGCAGTACTTC	CASSALAAGYEQYF
TRBV4-3	NA	TRBJ2-3	few	TGCGCCAGCAGGTCGACCCAGGGGCGTGTAGATACGCAGTATTTT	CASRSTQGRVDTQYF
TRBV2	NA	TRBJ2-7	NA	TGTGCCAGCAGGTCCTCGGGAGCTGGTGAGCAGTACTTC	CASRSSGAGEQYF
TRBV2	TRBD1	TRBJ2-3	NA	TGTGCCAGCAGGGGACAGGGGTTCGGAACAGATACGCAGTATTTT	CASRGQGFGTDTQYF
TRBV7-8	NA	TRBJ2-2	NA	TGTGCCAGCAGCTTTTTTGGGCGACCCGGGGAGCTGTTTTTT	CASSFFGRPGELFF
TRBV4-1	TRBD2	TRBJ2-7	NA	TGCGCCAGCAGCCAAGATTTAAGGGAGGGCTTCTACGAGCAGTACTTC	CASSQDLREGFYEQYF
TRBV5-4	NA	TRBJ2-2	NA	TGTGCCAGCAGCTTGGATAGCTGGGTCTCGGCCGGGGAGCTGTTTTTT	CASSLDSWVSAGELFF
TRBV28	TRBD1	TRBJ1-2	NA	TGTGCCAGCAGTTCGGGACAGACCTCCTATGGCTACACCTTC	CASSSGQTSYGYTF
TRBV11-2	NA	TRBJ1-5	few	TGTGCCAGCAGCTTCTCGGATCAGCCCCAGCATTTT	CASSFSDQPQHF
TRBV7-3	NA	TRBJ1-1	NA	TGTGCCAGCAGCCTAACCAGGGACTCGTCCCGGACTGAAGCTTTCTTT	CASSLTRDSSRTEAFF
TRBV6-1	TRBD2	TRBJ2-5	NA	TGTGCCAGCAGAGGACTAGCGGGATATCGGGAGACCCAGTACTTC	CASRGLAGYRETQYF
TRBV7-2	TRBD2	TRBJ2-1	NA	TGTGCCAGCAGTCGCGGGACTAGCGGGAGGGTCAATGAGCAGTTCTTC	CASSRGTSGRVNEQFF
TRBV10-3	NA	TRBJ1-6	NA	TGTGCCATCAGTGAGTGGCCCGGGAATGATTCACCCCTCCACTTT	CAISEWPGNDSPLHF
TRBV5-6	TRBD1	TRBJ2-5	once	TGTGCCAGCAGCTTGGCGACAGGGGGCGGCGAGACCCAGTACTTC	CASSLATGGGETQYF
TRBV27	NA	TRBJ2-2	NA	TGTGCCAGCAGAATCTTAACAGGGTCGGCCGGGGAGCTGTTTTTT	CASRILTGSAGELFF
TRBV9	TRBD2	TRBJ2-2	NA	TGTGCCAGCAGCACAACTCCACTAGCGACGAACACCGGGGAGCTGTTTTTT	CASSTTPLATNTGELFF
TRBV18	NA	TRBJ1-1	NA	TGTGCCAGCTCACTCGGGACAAGGGAGCATGAAGCTTTCTTT	CASSLGTREHEAFF
TRBV5-1	NA	TRBJ2-1	NA	TGCGCCAGCAGCCCGACCACCGACACGAATGAGCAGTTCTTC	CASSPTTDTNEQFF
TRBV19	NA	TRBJ2-7	few	TGTGCCAGTAGTGGCCGGGACTCTTACTCCTACGAGCAGTACTTC	CASSGRDSYSYEQYF
TRBV4-2	TRBD2	TRBJ2-3	NA	TGTGCCAGCAGCCAAGCTAGCGGAACCACAGATACGCAGTATTTT	CASSQASGTTDTQYF
TRBV28	TRBD1	TRBJ1-1	NA	TGTGCCAGCAGTTTATGGGGACAGTCCTCTACTGAAGCTTTCTTT	CASSLWGQSSTEAFF
TRBV11-1	NA	TRBJ2-7	NA	TGTGCCAGCAGCCCCCGGGGGACTGACGAGCAGTACTTC	CASSPRGTDEQYF
TRBV19	NA	TRBJ2-1	NA	TGTGCCAGTAGTACCCCTCCCTTAAGGTGGGGGGAGAATGAGCAGTTCTTC	CASSTPPLRWGENEQFF
TRBV4-3	NA	TRBJ2-2	few	TGCGCCAGCAGCCTCAATCAGGTCGCCGGGGAGCTGTTTTTT	CASSLNQVAGELFF
TRBV18	TRBD2	TRBJ2-7	NA	TGTGCCAGCTCACCAGAAAGCGGGAGCTCAGGCGAGCAGTACTTC	CASSPESGSSGEQYF
TRBV27	TRBD2	TRBJ2-7	NA	TGTGCCAGCGGGGGGGCCTACGAGCAGTACTTC	CASGGAYEQYF
TRBV27	NA	TRBJ2-7	NA	TGTGCCAGCAGTTTAGAGGGGGGGGTGCTCTCCTACGAGCAGTACTTC	CASSLEGGVLSYEQYF
TRBV5-1	NA	TRBJ2-3	NA	TGCGCCAGCAGCCTCGCCCCAGGACGCCAGGGGTCCCGCACAGATACGCAGTATTTT	CASSLAPGRQGSRTDTQYF
TRBV11-2	NA	TRBJ1-2	NA	TGTGCCAGCAGCCTAGGAGCCGAACTCTACTATGGCTACACCTTC	CASSLGAELYYGYTF
TRBV6-4	TRBD2	TRBJ2-1	NA	TGTGCCAGCAACCGGACTAGCGGGAGCAAGGACAATGAGCAGTTCTTC	CASNRTSGSKDNEQFF
TRBV7-2	TRBD2	TRBJ2-3	NA	TGTGCCAGCAGGACTAGCGGGAGACGACAGTATTTT	CASRTSGRRQYF